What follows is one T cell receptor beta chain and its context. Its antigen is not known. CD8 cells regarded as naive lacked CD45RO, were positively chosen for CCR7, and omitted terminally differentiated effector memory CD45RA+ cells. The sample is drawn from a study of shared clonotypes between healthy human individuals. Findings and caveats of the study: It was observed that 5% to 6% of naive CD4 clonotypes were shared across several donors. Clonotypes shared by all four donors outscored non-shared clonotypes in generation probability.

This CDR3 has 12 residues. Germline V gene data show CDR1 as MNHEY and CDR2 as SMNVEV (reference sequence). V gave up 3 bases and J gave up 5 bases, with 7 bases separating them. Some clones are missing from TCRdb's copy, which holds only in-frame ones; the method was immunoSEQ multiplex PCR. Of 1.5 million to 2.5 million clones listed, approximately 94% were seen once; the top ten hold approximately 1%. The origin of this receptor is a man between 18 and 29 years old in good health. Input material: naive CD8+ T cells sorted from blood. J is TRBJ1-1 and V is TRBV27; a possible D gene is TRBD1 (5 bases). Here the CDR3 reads CASSFDRTEAFF. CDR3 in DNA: TGTGCCAGCAGTTTCGACAGAACTGAAGCTTTCTTT.